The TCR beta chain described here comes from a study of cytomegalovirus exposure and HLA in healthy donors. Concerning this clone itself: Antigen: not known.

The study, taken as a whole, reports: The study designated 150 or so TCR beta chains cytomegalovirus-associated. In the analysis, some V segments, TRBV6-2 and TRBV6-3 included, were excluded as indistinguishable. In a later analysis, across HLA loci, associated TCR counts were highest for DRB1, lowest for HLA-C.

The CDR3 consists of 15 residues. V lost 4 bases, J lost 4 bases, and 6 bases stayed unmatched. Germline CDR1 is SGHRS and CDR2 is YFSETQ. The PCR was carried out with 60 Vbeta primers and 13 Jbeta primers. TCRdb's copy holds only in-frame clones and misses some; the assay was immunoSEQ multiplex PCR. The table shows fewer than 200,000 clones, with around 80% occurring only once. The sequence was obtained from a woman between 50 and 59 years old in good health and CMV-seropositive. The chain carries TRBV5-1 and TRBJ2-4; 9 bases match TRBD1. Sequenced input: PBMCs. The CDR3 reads CASSATGTGKNIQYF. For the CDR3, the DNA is TGCGCCAGCAGCGCAACCGGGACAGGGAAAAACATTCAGTACTTC. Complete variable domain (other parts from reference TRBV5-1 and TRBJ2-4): KAGVTQTPRYLIKTRGQQVTLSCSPISGHRSVSWYQQTPGQGLQFLFEYFSETQRNKGNFPGRFSGRQFSNSRSEMNVSTLELGDSALYLCASSATGTGKNIQYFGAGTRLSVL.